The 4 T cell receptor beta chains in this list originate from one sample, sequenced in a study of T cell repertoires in cytomegalovirus infection. TCRdb reprocessed the reads with MiXCR, giving one entry per CDR3 protein. The sample has about 360,000 distinct CDR3 sequences, less than 20% seen once; the top ten hold 7.5% to 9.5%. Sequenced sample: PBMCs. These receptors were taken from a human donor in good health (CMV status not recorded). Some clones in this sample may be carry-over from other donors' samples.

V usage is TRBV19 and J usage is TRBJ2-5; D assignment may be TRBD1 or TRBD2 (5 bases each). CDR1 and CDR2 from the germline V gene are LNHDA and SQIVND (reference sequence). This CDR3 is 15 amino acids long. V was trimmed by 3 bases and J by 5 bases, leaving 16 bases between them. CDR3 residues: CASSMIGPGRETQYF. The CDR3 bases are TGTGCCAGTAGTATGATCGGCCCGGGGCGGGAGACCCAGTACTTC.

The rearrangement joins TRBV5-1 to TRBJ2-7; 10 nucleotides line up with TRBD1. Germline trimming cut 4 bases from V and 0 bases from J; bases unmatched to any gene: 4. Germline values: CDR1 SGHRS, CDR2 YFSETQ. The CDR3 is 15 amino acids. The CDR3 reads CASSKDRGLSYEQYF. DNA of the CDR3: TGCGCCAGCAGCAAAGACAGGGGGCTCTCCTACGAGCAGTACTTC.

The V call is TRBV6-5, the J call TRBJ1-1; D might be TRBD1 (5 bases). The CDR3 contains 14 residues. V lost 6 bases and J lost 2, with 13 bases in between. Germline loops: CDR1 MNHEY, CDR2 SVGAGI. The CDR3 DNA is TGTGCCAGCAGCCCACTGGGGGGTAACACTGAAGCTTTCTTT. Amino acid sequence: CASSPLGGNTEAFF.

The chain recombines TRBV5-1 with TRBJ2-1; TRBD2 aligns across 11 bases. Germline values: CDR1 SGHRS, CDR2 YFSETQ. Trimming cost V 3 bases and J 3 bases; bases outside gene matches: 5. The CDR3 sequence is 16 residues long. The CDR3 DNA reads as TGCGCCAGCAGCTGGTCCGGGACTAGCGGCTACAATGAGCAGTTCTTC. Its protein is CASSWSGTSGYNEQFF.